This entry concerns a single T cell receptor (beta chain). This entry comes from a study of identical twins. From the 5' RACE reads, TCRdb called clonotypes with MiXCR, one entry per CDR3 protein. This table has approximately 890,000 distinct CDR3 sequences, 12% appearing once. The data also belong to a second study, concerning yellow fever vaccine responses in identical twins.

Sequencing used PBMCs. This TCR derives from a woman between 18 and 29 years old in good health.

The chain's CDR3 is CASSYLPGSGNYEQYF. The DNA of the CDR3 is TGTGCCAGCAGTTACCTCCCCGGTAGCGGGAACTACGAGCAGTACTTC. V and J are TRBV12-3 or TRBV12-4 and TRBJ2-7; 8 bases align to TRBD2. After removal of 4 bases from V and 3 bases from J, the junction contained 11 bases not matched to a gene. The CDR3 runs 16 residues.